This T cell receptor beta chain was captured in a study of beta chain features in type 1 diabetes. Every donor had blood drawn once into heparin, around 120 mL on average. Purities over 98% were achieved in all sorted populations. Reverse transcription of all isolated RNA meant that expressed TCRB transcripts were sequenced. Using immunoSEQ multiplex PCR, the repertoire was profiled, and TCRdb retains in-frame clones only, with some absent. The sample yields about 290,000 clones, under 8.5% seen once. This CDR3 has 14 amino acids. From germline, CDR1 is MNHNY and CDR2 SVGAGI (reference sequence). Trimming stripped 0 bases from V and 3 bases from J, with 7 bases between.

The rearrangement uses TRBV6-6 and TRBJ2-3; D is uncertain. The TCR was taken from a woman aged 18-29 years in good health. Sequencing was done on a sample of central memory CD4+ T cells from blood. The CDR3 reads CASSYSTPTDTQYF. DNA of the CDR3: TGTGCCAGCAGTTACTCCACTCCGACAGATACGCAGTATTTT.